This paragraph covers one TCR beta chain sequence. Its antigen is not identified. TCRdb processed the 5' RACE reads anew with MiXCR; each CDR3 protein has one entry. The top ten clones hold around 40% of a sample with 130,000 or so distinct CDR3 sequences, about 16% of them seen once. This specimen belongs to a study of T cells after yellow fever vaccination. The CDR3 contains 12 residues. V was pared by 7 bases and J by 0 bases, with 3 bases between. The V gene's germline CDR1 is LNHDA and CDR2 SQIVND (reference sequence). The study, taken as a whole, reports: By day 5 rather than day 15, the secondary response had peaked, though it was weaker.

The TCR originated in a young man who received the YFV17D yellow fever vaccine. This material consisted of CD8+ T cells sorted from PBMCs, taken 5 days after the yellow fever booster vaccination. This chain links TRBV19 with TRBJ2-2; D gene ambiguous. CDR3 amino acids: CASNPNTGELFF. CDR3 nucleotide sequence: TGTGCCAGTAATCCGAACACCGGGGAGCTGTTTTTT.